Included here is one T cell receptor beta chain sequence, with context. Its antigen is not identified. The germline CDR1 and CDR2 sequences are MDHEN and SYDVKM. Trimming at V came to 6 bases and at J to 7 bases, leaving 10 bases not matched to a gene. The CDR3 runs to 14 residues. The record originates from a study of cytomegalovirus exposure and HLA in healthy donors. Study in general: In a previous analysis, approximately 110 million unique TCR beta sequences were found from 150 million to 200 million T cells. Genetic ancestry analysis placed about 76% of the 400 or so donors that were genotyped in the Caucasian-associated cluster. Study outcomes and limitations: The records held CMV serostatus as the only immune exposure information. Equally common other TCR beta chains were less clonally expanded than HLA-associated ones, a later analysis found.

The study ran its PCR with 60 Vbeta and 13 Jbeta primers. Some clones are missing from TCRdb's copy, which holds only in-frame ones; the method was immunoSEQ multiplex PCR. The profile shows around 160,000 clones, around 73% of them singletons. The chain recombines TRBV28 with TRBJ2-7; 9 bases agree with TRBD2. Input material: PBMCs. The receptor's source is a male donor in good health and CMV-seronegative. The DNA of the CDR3 is TGTGCCAGCAGACAACCGGGACTAGCTAAAGAGCAGTACTTC. This encodes CASRQPGLAKEQYF.